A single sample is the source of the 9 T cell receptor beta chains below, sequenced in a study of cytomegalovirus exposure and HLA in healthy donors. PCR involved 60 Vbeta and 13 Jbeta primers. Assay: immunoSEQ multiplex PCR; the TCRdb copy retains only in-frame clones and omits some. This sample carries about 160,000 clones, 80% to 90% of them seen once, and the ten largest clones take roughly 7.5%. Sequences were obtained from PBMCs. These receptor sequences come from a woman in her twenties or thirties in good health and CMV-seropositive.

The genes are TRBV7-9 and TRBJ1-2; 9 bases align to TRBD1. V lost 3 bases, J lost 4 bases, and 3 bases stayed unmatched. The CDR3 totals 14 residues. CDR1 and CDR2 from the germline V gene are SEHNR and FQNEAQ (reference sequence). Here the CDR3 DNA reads TGTGCCAGCAGCTTCCGGGACAGGGCCTATGGCTACACCTTC. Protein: CASSFRDRAYGYTF. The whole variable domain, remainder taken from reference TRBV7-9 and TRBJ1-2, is DTGVSQNPRHKITKRGQNVTFRCDPISEHNRLYWYRQTLGQGPEFLTYFQNEAQLEKSRLLSDRFSAERPKGSFSTLEIQRTEQGDSAMYLCASSFRDRAYGYTFGSGTRLTVV.

CDR3 sequence reads: CAWDGGPDSPLHF. The CDR3 DNA reads as TGTGCCTGGGACGGAGGCCCGGATTCACCCCTCCACTTT. The chain combines TRBV30 with TRBJ1-6; no clear D. CDR3 length: 13 amino acids. V lost 5 bases, J lost 8 bases, and 13 bases lay in between. Germline lookup yields CDR1 GTSNPN and CDR2 SVGIG (reference sequence).

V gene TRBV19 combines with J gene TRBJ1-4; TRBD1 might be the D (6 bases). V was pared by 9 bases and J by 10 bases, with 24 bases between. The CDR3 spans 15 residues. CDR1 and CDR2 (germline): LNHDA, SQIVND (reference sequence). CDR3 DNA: TGTGCCAGCGCGTTAAGGGGGGGCAGGAGCGGAAAACTGTTTTTT. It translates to CASALRGGRSGKLFF.

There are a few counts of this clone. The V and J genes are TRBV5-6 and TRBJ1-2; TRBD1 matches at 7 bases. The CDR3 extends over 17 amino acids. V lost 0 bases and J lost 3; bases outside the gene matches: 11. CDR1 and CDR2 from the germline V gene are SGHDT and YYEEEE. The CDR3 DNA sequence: TGTGCCAGCAGCTTGGCCTGGTATAGGGGACAGTACTATGGCTACACCTTC. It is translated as CASSLAWYRGQYYGYTF.

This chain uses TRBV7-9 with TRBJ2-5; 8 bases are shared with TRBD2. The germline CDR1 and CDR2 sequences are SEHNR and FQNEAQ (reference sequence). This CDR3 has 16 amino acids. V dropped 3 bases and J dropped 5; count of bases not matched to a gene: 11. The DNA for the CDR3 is TGTGCCAGCAGCTTCCGCCAACTAGCGGTAAGGGAGACCCAGTACTTC. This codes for CASSFRQLAVRETQYF.

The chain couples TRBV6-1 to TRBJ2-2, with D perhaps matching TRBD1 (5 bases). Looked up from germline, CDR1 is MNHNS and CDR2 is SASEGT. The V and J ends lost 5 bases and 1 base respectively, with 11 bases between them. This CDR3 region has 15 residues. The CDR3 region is CASSFAGWNTGELFF. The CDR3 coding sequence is TGTGCCAGCAGTTTCGCAGGGTGGAACACCGGGGAGCTGTTTTTT.

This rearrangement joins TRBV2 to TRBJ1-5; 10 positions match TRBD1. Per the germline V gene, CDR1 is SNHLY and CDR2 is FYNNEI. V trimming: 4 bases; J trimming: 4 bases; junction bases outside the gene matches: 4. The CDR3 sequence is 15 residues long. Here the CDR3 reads CASSGGTGENQPQHF. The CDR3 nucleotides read TGTGCCAGCAGTGGCGGGACAGGGGAGAATCAGCCCCAGCATTTT.

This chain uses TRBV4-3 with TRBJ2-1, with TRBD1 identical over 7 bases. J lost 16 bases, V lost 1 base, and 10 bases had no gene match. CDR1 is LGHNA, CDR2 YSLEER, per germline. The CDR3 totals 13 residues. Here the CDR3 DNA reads TGCGCCAGCAGCCAAGGACAGGGTGTCCGTTTCTTCTTC. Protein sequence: CASSQGQGVRFFF.

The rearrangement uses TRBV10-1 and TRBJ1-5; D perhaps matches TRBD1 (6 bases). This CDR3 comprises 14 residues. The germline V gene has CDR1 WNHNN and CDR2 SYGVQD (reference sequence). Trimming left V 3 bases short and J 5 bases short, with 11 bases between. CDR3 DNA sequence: TGCGCCAGCAGTGAACGGACAGCGTATCAGCCCCAGCATTTT. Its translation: CASSERTAYQPQHF.